A single sample is the source of the 3 T cell receptor beta chains below, sequenced in a study of blood T cell repertoires in COVID-19. Assay used: immunoSEQ multiplex PCR; TCRdb lists only in-frame clones, some missing. The table records roughly 130,000 clones, 80% to 85% of them present only once. Sequenced input: peripheral blood. These receptors all come from a young man with COVID-19, enrolled during active disease.

This clone was detected once. The V call is TRBV5-1, the J call TRBJ1-2; D is unresolved. In germline, CDR1 is SGHRS, CDR2 YFSETQ. V was trimmed by 4 bases and J by 3 bases, leaving 13 bases between them. This CDR3 spans 14 amino acids. The CDR3 DNA sequence: TGCGCCAGCAGCGCCGGTGACAACGACTATGGCTACACCTTC. Its translation: CASSAGDNDYGYTF.

V usage is TRBV5-6 and J usage is TRBJ1-1; 9 nucleotides agree with TRBD1. V was clipped by 1 base and J by 10 bases; unmatched bases: 8. The CDR3 has 14 residues. Germline CDR1 and CDR2: SGHDT and YYEEEE. CDR3 loop: CASSLLTGGLGAFF. For the CDR3, the DNA is TGTGCCAGCAGCTTGCTCACAGGGGGCTTGGGAGCTTTCTTT.

The chain has TRBV7-2 and TRBJ1-4, with D possibly TRBD1 on 6 matching bases. Looked up from germline, CDR1 is SGHTA and CDR2 is FQGNSA. V was clipped by 5 bases and J by 8 bases, with 21 bases between them. The CDR3 is made up of 16 amino acids. The CDR3: CASSPRNRVQEEKLFF. CDR3 coding DNA: TGTGCCAGCAGCCCACGGAACAGGGTGCAGGAAGAAAAACTGTTTTTT.